These 10 T cell receptor beta chains were sequenced from one sample in a study of beta chain features in type 1 diabetes. The whole isolated RNA underwent reverse transcription, so sequencing captured expressed TCRB transcripts. Measured with immunoSEQ multiplex PCR; TCRdb has only the in-frame clones, and not every one. Seen here are about 620,000 clones, around 16% observed once, and the top ten hold about 0.087%. The sample consisted of naive CD4+ T cells from blood. The origin of the receptors is a man younger than 35 in good health.

The chain employs TRBV6-7 and TRBJ2-2, with D perhaps matching TRBD1 (6 bases). TRBV6-7 is identified as an open reading frame with a role that is uncertain. Trimming took off 4 bases at V and 4 bases at J, with 22 bases between the two ends. This CDR3 spans 18 amino acids. The CDR3 nucleotides are TGTGCCAGCAGTTCTCGGTACAACAGGGCACCGAGCACCGGGGAGCTGTTTTTT. It yields the protein CASSSRYNRAPSTGELFF.

Comment on this clone: The junction differs from germline at one of its ends, possibly a read error. The rearrangement uses TRBV5-1 and TRBJ2-5, with 8 bases identical to TRBD2. This CDR3 spans 12 amino acids. Looked up from germline, CDR1 is SGHRS and CDR2 is YFSETQ. CDR3 DNA sequence: TGCGCCAGCAGCTTGTTCGAGGGACTAGAGGACTTC. It specifies CASSLFEGLEDF.

The gene calls are TRBV14 and TRBJ1-1; no reliable D call. CDR1 is SGHDN and CDR2 is FVKESK in the germline V gene. This CDR3 has 11 residues. The V end lost 5 bases, the J end lost 7 bases, and 8 bases lay between the germline ends. CDR3 in amino acids: CASSDGIEAFF. In DNA, the CDR3 is TGTGCCAGCAGCGATGGGATTGAAGCTTTCTTT.

The V and J genes are TRBV5-1 and TRBJ2-7; D is possibly TRBD2 (6 bases). Trimming cost V 4 bases and J 2 bases, with 16 bases left between them. The CDR3 runs 15 residues. Germline CDR1 SGHRS, CDR2 YFSETQ. The CDR3 spells CASSPPGLATYEQYF. CDR3 coding DNA: TGCGCCAGCAGCCCGCCGGGACTGGCAACCTACGAGCAGTACTTC.

This clone was picked up a small number of times. The CDR3 DNA reads TGTGCCAGCAGTTTTGTCTTTCGTGTCAGCACCTATACAGATACGCAGTATTTT. This translates into CASSFVFRVSTYTDTQYF. The J gene is TRBJ2-3, the V gene TRBV28; D gene uncertain. The CDR3 is 18 residues long. CDR1 MDHEN and CDR2 SYDVKM come from the germline V gene. Trimming shortened V by 3 bases and J by 3 bases, and 22 bases separated the two germline ends.

This clone has a handful of counts. J is TRBJ1-4 and V is TRBV7-9; 7 bases fit TRBD1. The CDR3 runs 15 residues. Per germline, CDR1 SEHNR and CDR2 FQNEAQ (reference sequence). J was trimmed by 5 bases and V by 3 bases; bases with no gene match: 6. The CDR3 bases are TGTGCCAGCAGCTTGACAGGGACGGCAAATGAAAAACTGTTTTTT. Residues: CASSLTGTANEKLFF.

This clone has a handful of counts. The rearrangement joins TRBV4-3 to TRBJ2-4, with TRBD2 as a possible D gene (6 bases). Germline V CDR1 and CDR2: LGHNA, YSLEER. This CDR3 is built from 18 residues. The V and J ends lost 1 base and 4 bases respectively, with 20 bases between them. The CDR3 protein is CASSQGEGLGQSKNIQYF. The CDR3, as DNA: TGCGCCAGCAGCCAAGGAGAGGGACTGGGGCAATCAAAAAACATTCAGTACTTC.

With regard to this clone: Mismatch with germline at one junction end may stem from a read error. The chain uses TRBV10-3 and TRBJ2-7; D gene ambiguous. The CDR3 runs to 12 residues. The germline V gene has CDR1 ENHRY and CDR2 SYGVKD. CDR3 residues: CAISEWNYEQYF. The CDR3 DNA is TGTGCCATCAGCGAGTGGAACTACGAGCAGTACTTC.

About this clone itself: This sample also contains other DNA sequences that code for the same CDR3. The chain uses TRBV5-1 and TRBJ2-1; 7 positions match TRBD2. Per the germline V gene, CDR1 is SGHRS and CDR2 is YFSETQ. V was clipped by 7 bases and J by 7 bases; unmatched bases: 8. The CDR3 has 13 residues. The CDR3 region is CASSPRGDNEQFF. The CDR3 nucleotides are TGCGCCAGCTCCCCTCGGGGGGATAATGAGCAGTTCTTC.

This clone was found a few times. The CDR3 DNA is TGTGCCAGCAGCTTAAAGGGACAGGGGTCCGGCAATCAGCCCCAGCATTTT. Translated, it gives CASSLKGQGSGNQPQHF. V and J are TRBV7-2 and TRBJ1-5, with 10 positions matching TRBD1. In germline, CDR1 is SGHTA, CDR2 FQGNSA. J gave up 2 bases and V 2 bases, and 6 bases lay outside the gene matches. The CDR3 length is 17 residues.